One sample yielded the 5 T cell receptor beta chains listed below, sequenced in a study of blood T cell repertoires in COVID-19. Repertoires were generated with immunoSEQ multiplex PCR, while TCRdb's copy carries only in-frame clones and drops some. This table holds around 260,000 clones, around four fifths found once. The sample was peripheral blood. The origin of the receptors is a man aged 55-75 years who had recovered from COVID-19.

Worth noting for this clone: The junction and the germline gene differ at one end; a read error may be behind it. The J gene is TRBJ2-2, the V gene TRBV24-1, with TRBD2 identical over 7 bases. The CDR3 is 11 residues long. Per the germline V gene, CDR1 is KGHDR and CDR2 is SFDVKD. CDR3 nucleotide sequence: TGTGCCACCCGGGGGGTCGGGGAGCTGCTTTTT. Residues: CATRGVGELLF.

The V and J genes are TRBV7-8 and TRBJ1-3; a possible D gene is TRBD1 (5 bases). Germline V gives CDR1 SGHVS, CDR2 FQNEAQ. The CDR3 has 15 amino acids. V lost 8 bases and J 1 base, leaving 15 bases between the germline ends. The CDR3 DNA reads as TGTGCCAGCCGGGCGGGGCGAACGTCTGGAAACACCATATATTTT. This codes for CASRAGRTSGNTIYF.

This rearrangement joins TRBV10-3 to TRBJ2-3; TRBD2 might be the D (5 bases). Per germline, CDR1 ENHRY and CDR2 SYGVKD. This CDR3 is 15 amino acids long. Trimming took off 2 bases at V and 0 bases at J, with 9 bases between the two ends. Here the CDR3 DNA reads TGTGCCATCAGTGAGCTCCGGACTAGCACAGATACGCAGTATTTT. It specifies CAISELRTSTDTQYF.

The chain recombines TRBV27 with TRBJ2-7, with 8 bases aligning to TRBD1. Germline V CDR1 and CDR2: MNHEY, SMNVEV (reference sequence). The CDR3 runs to 15 residues. V lost 5 bases and J lost 0; bases outside the gene matches: 6. The CDR3 loop is CASSTDGQGSYEQYF. The DNA for the CDR3 is TGTGCCAGCAGTACCGACGGACAGGGCTCCTACGAGCAGTACTTC.

V gene TRBV19 combines with J gene TRBJ2-2; 7 nucleotides agree with TRBD2. The CDR3 is 16 residues long. The V and J ends lost 4 bases and 1 base, in that order; junction bases with no gene match: 6. CDR1 is LNHDA, CDR2 SQIVND, per germline (reference sequence). The DNA of the CDR3 is TGTGCCAGTAGTAGTGTATTAGCGGGGAACACCGGGGAGCTGTTTTTT. The encoded protein is CASSSVLAGNTGELFF.